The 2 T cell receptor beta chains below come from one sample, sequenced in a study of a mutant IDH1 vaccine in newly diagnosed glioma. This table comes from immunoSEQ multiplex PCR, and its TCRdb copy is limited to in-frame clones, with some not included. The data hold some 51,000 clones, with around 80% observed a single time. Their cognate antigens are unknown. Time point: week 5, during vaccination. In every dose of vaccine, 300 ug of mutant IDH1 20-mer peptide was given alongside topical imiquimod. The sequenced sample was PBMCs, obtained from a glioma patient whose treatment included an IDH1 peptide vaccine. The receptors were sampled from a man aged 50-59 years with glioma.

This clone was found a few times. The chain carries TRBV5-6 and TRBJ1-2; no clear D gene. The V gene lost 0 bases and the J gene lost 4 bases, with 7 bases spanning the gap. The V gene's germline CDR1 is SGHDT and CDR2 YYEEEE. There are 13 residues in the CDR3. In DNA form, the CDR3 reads TGTGCCAGCAGCTTGGGGGGATCCTATGGCTACACCTTC. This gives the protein CASSLGGSYGYTF.

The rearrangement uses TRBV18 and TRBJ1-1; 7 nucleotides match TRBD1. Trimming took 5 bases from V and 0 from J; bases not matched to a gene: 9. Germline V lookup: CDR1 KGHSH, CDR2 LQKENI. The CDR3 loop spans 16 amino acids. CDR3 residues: CASSARDSSMNTEAFF. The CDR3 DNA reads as TGTGCCAGCTCAGCCAGGGACAGTAGCATGAACACTGAAGCTTTCTTT.